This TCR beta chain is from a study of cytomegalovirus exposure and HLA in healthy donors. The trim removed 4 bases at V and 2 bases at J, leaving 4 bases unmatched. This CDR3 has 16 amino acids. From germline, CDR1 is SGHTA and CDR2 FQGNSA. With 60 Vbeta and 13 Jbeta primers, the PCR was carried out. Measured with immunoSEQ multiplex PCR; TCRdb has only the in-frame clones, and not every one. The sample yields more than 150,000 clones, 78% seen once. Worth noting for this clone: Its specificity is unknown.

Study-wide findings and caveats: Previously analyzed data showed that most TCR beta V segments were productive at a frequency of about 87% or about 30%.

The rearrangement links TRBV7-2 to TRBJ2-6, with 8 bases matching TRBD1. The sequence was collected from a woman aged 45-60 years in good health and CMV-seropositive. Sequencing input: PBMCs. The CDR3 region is CASSYSQGAGANVLTF. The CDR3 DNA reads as TGTGCCAGCAGCTACTCACAGGGGGCTGGGGCCAACGTCCTGACTTTC.